This TCR beta chain was captured by sequencing in a study of shared clonotypes between healthy human individuals. Overall study findings and caveats: Naive subsets generally exceeded memory subsets in estimated richness.

Measured with immunoSEQ multiplex PCR; TCRdb has only the in-frame clones, and not every one. Here the sample spans roughly 2,300,000 clones, around 90% being singletons. This clone was detected only a few times. Its antigen remains unidentified. J lost 0 bases, V lost 11 bases, and 12 bases had no gene match. CDR1 and CDR2 (germline): SNHLY, FYNNEI. CDR3 length equals 15 residues. This clonotype originated in a young man in good health. Some clones in this sample may be carry-over from other donors' samples. Sequencing was performed on naive CD4+ T cells from PBMCs. The subset was: CD45RA+ positively selected. The chain combines TRBV2 with TRBJ1-1; TRBD1 aligns across 7 bases. CDR3 protein: CARKGAGGMNTEAFF. DNA of the CDR3: TGTGCCCGAAAGGGGGCAGGGGGTATGAACACTGAAGCTTTCTTT.